This TCR beta chain is from a study of STAT5B mutations in CD4+ large granular lymphocyte leukemia. Study-level background: Among healthy controls, a particular HLA allele went with more CDR3 'QG' motifs.

Some clones are missing from TCRdb's copy, which holds only in-frame ones; the method was immunoSEQ multiplex PCR. The profile shows under 30,000 clones, 65% to 75% of them singletons. Trimming removed 4 bases from V and 5 bases from J, with 14 bases in between. The CDR3 is made up of 15 amino acids. In germline, CDR1 is MNHEY, CDR2 SVGAGI. The material sequenced was CD4+ T cells from blood buffy coats. The origin of this receptor is a human donor in good health. V is TRBV6-5 and J is TRBJ2-2, with D tentatively TRBD1 (6 bases). The CDR3 DNA reads as TGTGCCAGCAGTTCCCGCCCTACAGGGACCGGGGAGCTGTTTTTT. Amino acids: CASSSRPTGTGELFF.